This passage covers 13 T cell receptor beta chains from one sample sequenced in a study of shared clonotypes between healthy human individuals. The data were produced by immunoSEQ multiplex PCR, yet TCRdb's version contains in-frame clones alone and is incomplete. This sample has roughly 2.2 million clones, with approximately 93% found just once. The sample taken for sequencing was naive CD4+ T cells from PBMCs. Indicated subset: CD45RA+ positively selected. The receptors come from a man between 18 and 29 years old in good health. Some clones in this sample may be carry-over from other donors' samples.

A single count supports this clone. Other DNA variants within this sample encode the same CDR3. The chain joins TRBV2 to TRBJ2-1, with no clear D. The CDR3 covers 15 residues. Germline values: CDR1 SNHLY, CDR2 FYNNEI. V lost 3 bases and J 0 bases, leaving 9 bases between the germline ends. In nucleotides, the CDR3 is TGTGCCAGCAGTGATGGCAGAAGCTCCTACAATGAGCAGTTCTTC. Translated: CASSDGRSSYNEQFF.

CDR3 amino acids: CASRKPGGDGSEAFF. CDR3 in DNA: TGTGCCAGCAGGAAGCCAGGGGGCGACGGGTCTGAAGCTTTCTTT. This chain uses TRBV6-5 with TRBJ1-1; TRBD1 agrees at 8 bases. CDR3 length equals 15 residues. Trimming cost V 6 bases and J 6 bases; bases outside gene matches: 12. The V gene's germline CDR1 is MNHEY and CDR2 SVGAGI.

The V call is TRBV28, the J call TRBJ2-2; D may be TRBD2 (6 bases). V was clipped by 6 bases and J by 0 bases, with 11 bases between them. The germline V gene has CDR1 MDHEN and CDR2 SYDVKM. The CDR3 contains 15 residues. This chain's CDR3 is CASSPGTPNTGELFF. The CDR3 nucleotides are TGTGCCAGCAGCCCCGGGACTCCGAACACCGGGGAGCTGTTTTTT. Using reference TRBV28 and TRBJ2-2 for the parts outside the CDR3, the full variable domain is DVKVTQSSRYLVKRTGEKVFLECVQDMDHENMFWYRQDPGLGLRLIYFSYDVKMKEKGDIPEGYSVSREKKERFSLILESASTNQTSMYLCASSPGTPNTGELFFGEGSRLTVL.

The chain is built from TRBV30 and TRBJ1-5; D is unresolved. The CDR3 has 16 residues. V gave up 1 base and J gave up 7 bases, with 20 bases separating them. Per germline, CDR1 GTSNPN and CDR2 SVGIG (reference sequence). CDR3 in amino acids: CAWSARTSSIGQPQHF. The CDR3 DNA is TGTGCCTGGAGTGCTCGGACGTCCAGCATAGGGCAGCCCCAGCATTTT.

The CDR3 loop reads CASSLRVTVNTEAFF. The CDR3 region has the DNA TGTGCCAGCAGTTTACGCGTGACGGTGAACACTGAAGCTTTCTTT. V is TRBV28 and J is TRBJ1-1; no definite D call. CDR3 length equals 15 residues. Trimming shortened V by 2 bases and J by 0 bases, and 10 bases separated the two germline ends. The germline V gene has CDR1 MDHEN and CDR2 SYDVKM.

The chain joins TRBV28 to TRBJ1-4, with D maybe TRBD1 (5 bases). The CDR3 runs to 13 residues. Looked up from germline, CDR1 is MDHEN and CDR2 is SYDVKM. The V and J ends lost 3 bases and 6 bases respectively, with 8 bases between them. DNA for the CDR3: TGTGCCAGCAGTTTGGCCAGGGATGAAAAACTGTTTTTT. Its translation is CASSLARDEKLFF.

The rearrangement uses TRBV19 and TRBJ1-3, with TRBD1 matching over 10 bases. The CDR3 consists of 15 residues. The trim removed 4 bases at V and 1 base at J, leaving 1 base unmatched. Germline loops: CDR1 LNHDA, CDR2 SQIVND (reference sequence). This CDR3 is CASSRQGASGNTIYF. Written as DNA, the CDR3 is TGTGCCAGTAGTAGACAGGGGGCGTCTGGAAACACCATATATTTT.

The chain has TRBV2 and TRBJ1-2; weak D call: TRBD1 (5 bases). Germline CDR1 SNHLY, CDR2 FYNNEI. V was pared by 5 bases and J by 8 bases, with 12 bases between. The CDR3 is made up of 12 amino acids. The CDR3 coding sequence is TGTGCCAGCAGTCCCAGGGAGGGAGGCTACACCTTC. Translation gives CASSPREGGYTF.

The chain recombines TRBV5-5 with TRBJ2-3; 7 nucleotides line up with TRBD2. The CDR3 covers 17 residues. The germline V gene has CDR1 SGHKS and CDR2 YYEKEE (reference sequence). After removal of 4 bases from V and 10 bases from J, the junction contained 21 bases not matched to a gene. The CDR3 bases are TGTGCCAGCAGCCCCTCCTTGGGAGGGAGCGCCACAATGGCGCAGTATTTT. As protein: CASSPSLGGSATMAQYF.

The chain carries TRBV5-4 and TRBJ2-3, with 10 positions matching TRBD2. Trimming removed 1 base from V and 9 bases from J; junction bases left unmatched: 8. CDR3 length equals 15 residues. Per the germline V gene, CDR1 is SGHNT and CDR2 is YYREEE (reference sequence). CDR3 loop: CASSLSGRAVETQYF. The CDR3 DNA follows: TGTGCCAGCAGCTTGAGCGGGAGGGCCGTTGAGACGCAGTATTTT.

This sequence joins TRBV14 and TRBJ1-2; TRBD1 is a possible D gene (5 bases). CDR3 length: 15 amino acids. The V gene's germline CDR1 is SGHDN and CDR2 FVKESK. The V end was cut by 0 bases, the J end by 5 bases, with 13 bases between. CDR3 nucleotides: TGTGCCAGCAGCCAAGATGGGACCGTTCCTTATGGCTACACCTTC. Its translation: CASSQDGTVPYGYTF.

The chain recombines TRBV7-2 with TRBJ2-3; TRBD2 matches at 14 bases. The germline V gene has CDR1 SGHTA and CDR2 FQGNSA. The trim removed 5 bases at V and 8 bases at J, leaving 9 bases unmatched. This CDR3 comprises 16 residues. This chain's CDR3 is CASSVRLAGGQGTQYF. In nucleotides, the CDR3 is TGTGCCAGCAGCGTCAGACTAGCGGGAGGGCAGGGTACGCAGTATTTT. Complete variable domain (other parts from reference TRBV7-2 and TRBJ2-3): GAGVSQSPSNKVTEKGKDVELRCDPISGHTALYWYRQSLGQGLEFLIYFQGNSAPDKSGLPSDRFSAERTGGSVSTLTIQRTQQEDSAVYLCASSVRLAGGQGTQYFGPGTRLTVL.

This sequence joins TRBV18 and TRBJ1-5, with TRBD1 as a possible D gene (6 bases). This CDR3 has 16 amino acids. Germline assignment: CDR1 KGHSH and CDR2 LQKENI. V was clipped by 3 bases and J by 0 bases, with 12 bases between them. CDR3: CASSPLAGDSNQPQHF. In DNA, the CDR3 is TGTGCCAGCTCACCCCTGGCAGGGGATAGCAATCAGCCCCAGCATTTT. Looking up the rest from reference TRBV18 and TRBJ1-5 gives the full variable domain: NAGVMQNPRHLVRRRGQEARLRCSPMKGHSHVYWYRQLPEEGLKFMVYLQKENIIDESGMPKERFSAEFPKEGPSILRIQQVVRGDSAAYFCASSPLAGDSNQPQHFGDGTRLSIL.